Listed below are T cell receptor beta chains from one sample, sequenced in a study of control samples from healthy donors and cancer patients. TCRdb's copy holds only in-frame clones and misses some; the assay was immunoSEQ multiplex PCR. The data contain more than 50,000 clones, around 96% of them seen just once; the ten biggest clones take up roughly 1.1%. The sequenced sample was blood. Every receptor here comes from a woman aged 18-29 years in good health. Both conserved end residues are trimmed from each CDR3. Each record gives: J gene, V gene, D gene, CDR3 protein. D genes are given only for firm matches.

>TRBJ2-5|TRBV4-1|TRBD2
ASSQLAGETQY
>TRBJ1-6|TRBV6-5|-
ASSSLDGQPLH
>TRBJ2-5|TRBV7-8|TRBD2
ASSPRGAGETQY
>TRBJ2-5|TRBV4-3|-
ASSQERGARETQY
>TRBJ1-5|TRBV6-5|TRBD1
ASSRTGNQPQH
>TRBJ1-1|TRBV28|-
ATTTALPMDTEAF
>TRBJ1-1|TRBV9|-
ASSFQDGNTEAF
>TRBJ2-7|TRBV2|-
ASSGYYEQY
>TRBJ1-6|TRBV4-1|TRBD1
ASSQLQGDGSPLH
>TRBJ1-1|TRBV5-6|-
ASSLGALNTEAF
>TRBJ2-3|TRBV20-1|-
SASLDSTDTQY
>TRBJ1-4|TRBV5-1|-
ASSWPPGIRGVTEKLF
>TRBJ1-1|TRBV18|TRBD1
ASGTGGTEAF
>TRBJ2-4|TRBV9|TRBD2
ASSDGLAQNIQY
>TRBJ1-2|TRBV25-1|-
ASSWGGSNYGYT
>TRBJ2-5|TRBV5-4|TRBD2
ASSLQGLEETQY
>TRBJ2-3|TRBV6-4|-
ASSATGGRTDTQY
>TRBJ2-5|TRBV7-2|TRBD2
ASSGVMGLNQETQY
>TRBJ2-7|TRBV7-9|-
ASSPSFRDGSYEQY
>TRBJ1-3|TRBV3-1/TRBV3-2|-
ASSHGGKPGNTIY
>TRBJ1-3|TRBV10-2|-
ASSFSSGNTIY
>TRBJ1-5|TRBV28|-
ASSFYYQPQH
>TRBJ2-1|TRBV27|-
ASSPWGDEQF
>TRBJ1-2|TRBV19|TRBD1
ASSTQDRGNGYT
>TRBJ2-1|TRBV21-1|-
ASSKVPGQGVPPSSYNEQF
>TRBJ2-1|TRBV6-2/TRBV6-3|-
ASSIEGLGEQF
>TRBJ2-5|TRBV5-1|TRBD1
ASSATGTETQY
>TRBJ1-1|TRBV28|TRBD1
ASSLSDRAEAF
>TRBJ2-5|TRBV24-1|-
ATSDFQETQY
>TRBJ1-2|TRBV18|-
ASSPLGGQNYGYT
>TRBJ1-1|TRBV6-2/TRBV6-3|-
ASSFSSSQGEAF
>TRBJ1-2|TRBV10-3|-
ATSESMGVNYGYT
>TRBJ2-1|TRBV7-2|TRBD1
ASSTGGWNEQF
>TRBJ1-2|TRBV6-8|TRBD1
ASSYFDRGGSGYT
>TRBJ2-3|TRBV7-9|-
ASSLSVTPATTQY
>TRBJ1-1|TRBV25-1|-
ASSVQNTEAF
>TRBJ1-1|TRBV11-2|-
ASSSGTNTEAF
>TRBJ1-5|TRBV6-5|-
ASSYSSDQPQH
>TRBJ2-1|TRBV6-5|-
ASRLTDPNEQF
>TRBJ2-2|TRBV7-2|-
ASSFSNTGELF
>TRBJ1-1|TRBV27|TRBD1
ASRTGTAEAF
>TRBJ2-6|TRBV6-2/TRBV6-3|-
ASSYIRVGANVLT
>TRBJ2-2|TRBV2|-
ASSLLENTGELF